Below are 2 T cell receptor beta chains sequenced from a single sample in a study of blood T cell repertoires in COVID-19. Here immunoSEQ multiplex PCR was the method, and the copy in TCRdb shows in-frame clones only, minus some. Counted here are 250,000 to 300,000 clones, about 83% occurring once; the ten biggest clones make up 5% to 6%. The sequencing input was peripheral blood. These receptors all come from a man older than 75 with acute or convalescent COVID-19.

The chain recombines TRBV18 with TRBJ1-1; D remains ambiguous. V lost 2 bases to trimming and J lost 3 bases, with 7 bases between them. Per germline, CDR1 KGHSH and CDR2 LQKENI. The CDR3 has 13 amino acids. This CDR3 reads CASSPRADTEAFF. In nucleotides, the CDR3 is TGTGCCAGCTCACCAAGAGCGGACACTGAAGCTTTCTTT.

The V call is TRBV3-1 (or the pseudogene TRBV3-2), the J call TRBJ2-3; TRBD2 matches 7 bases. The CDR3 consists of 14 residues. Germline-derived CDR1 and CDR2 are LGHDT and YNNKEL (reference sequence). Germline trimming cut 6 bases from V and 0 bases from J; bases unmatched to any gene: 3. The chain's CDR3 is CASRPSGSTDTQYF. The CDR3 coding sequence is TGTGCCAGCAGGCCTAGCGGCAGCACAGATACGCAGTATTTT.